This T cell receptor (beta chain) appears in the sequencing data of a study of blood T cell repertoires in COVID-19 (dated by TCRdb to about 2020). Turning to the overall study: Samples from collaborators originated in the United States, Italy and Spain and spanned both the acute and convalescent phases of COVID-19. A de-identified subject ID, COVID-19 status, age in years and sex were almost always included in the sample metadata. The prospective study material was composed of cDNA or gDNA derived from T cells, B-cell-depleted T cells, or PBMCs. The repertoires were made available in a free public database intended to serve as a resource for research on the immune response to SARS-CoV-2. Deeply sampled blood TCRbeta repertoires from subjects exposed to, actively infected with, or recovered from COVID-19 were included in the dataset. Where available, HLA class I and class II types were taken from metadata supplied by the sample provider and were not determined by assay-based typing. Samples were obtained from the ongoing ImmuneRACE study (first 160 participants) and from over 1,000 subjects provided by 6 global collaborators.

Trimming removed 4 bases from V and 3 bases from J, leaving 3 bases between the germline ends. CDR1 and CDR2 (SGHTA, FQGNSA) derive from the germline V gene. From the cysteine through the phenylalanine, the CDR3 covers 12 amino acids. Only CDR3 DNA remains: 36 bases, in frame from the first base. Whole blood was collected in K2EDTA tubes by collaborating institutions according to the institutions' own protocols. For TCRbeta analysis, collaborators shipped samples in one of three forms: frozen whole blood, isolated PBMCs, or DNA extracted from either of those sample types. Worth noting for this clone: Its antigen target is currently unknown. Nothing much larger sits one base from this clone, and base qualities are not available.

Broad study findings and their caveats: How much clinical and demographic metadata was included differed by source and by participant, and the metadata was provided uncurated.

The immunoSEQ Assay, a bias-controlled multiplex PCR, was used to amplify TCRbeta CDR3 regions from genomic DNA. The original pipeline was this. The number of nucleated cells in each sample was estimated by amplification of reference gene primers within the assay. To quantify the absolute abundance of each unique TCRbeta CDR3 rearrangement, sequence reads were collapsed and filtered. For each sample, productive Simpson clonality was calculated as the square root of Simpson's diversity index across productive rearrangements. TCRdb's version of the immuneACCESS table is confined to in-frame rearrangements and falls short of the full clone set. An unresolved V gene accounts for under half of the shortfall where checked; the remainder is of unknown origin. The V and J calls and clone size were taken over from that table, and D and trimming were inferred from the DNA. Within this sample are tens of thousands of clones, with approximately 88% of them counted one time only. About 9.8% of the sample belongs to the ten largest clones.

Recombination linked TRBV7-2 to TRBJ2-2; too little of a D gene remains to name it. Sample: peripheral blood. The clonotype comes from a human donor in a cohort sampled during active COVID-19. Here the CDR3 is given as CASSSYTGELFF. At the DNA level, the sequence is TGTGCCAGCAGCTCCTACACCGGGGAGCTGTTTTTT. Outside the CDR3, residues come from the reference TRBV7-2 and TRBJ2-2 proteins, so the full variable domain is: GAGVSQSPSNKVTEKGKDVELRCDPISGHTALYWYRQSLGQGLEFLIYFQGNSAPDKSGLPSDRFSAERTGGSVSTLTIQRTQQEDSAVYLCASSSYTGELFFGEGSRLTVL.